These 28 T cell receptor beta chains share one sample of origin, sequenced in a study of T cell responses to AZD1222 COVID-19 vaccine. Clones were read by immunoSEQ multiplex PCR, and TCRdb kept only the in-frame ones, dropping some. The table shows about 70,000 clones, with around 90% occurring only once. The specimen comprised peripheral blood, sampled 28 days after the second AZD1222 dose. The receptors come from an adult who received the AZD1222 COVID-19 vaccine.

The chain recombines TRBV30 with TRBJ1-2; TRBD1 agrees at 7 bases. The CDR3 sequence is 16 residues long. After removal of 0 bases from V and 7 bases from J, the junction contained 14 bases not matched to a gene. Germline V CDR1 and CDR2: GTSNPN, SVGIG (reference sequence). In DNA, the CDR3 is TGTGCCTGGAGTGTACTTCTGCGTACAGGGGAAGGTGGCTACACCTTC. Translated, it gives CAWSVLLRTGEGGYTF.

This clone has a handful of counts. The V call is TRBV15, the J call TRBJ2-2; 9 bases are shared with TRBD1. The CDR3 runs 15 residues. Germline V gene sequence: CDR1 LNHNV, CDR2 YYDKDF (reference sequence). The V and J ends lost 4 bases and 3 bases, in that order; junction bases with no gene match: 3. The CDR3 loop reads CATSKGQGDTGELFF. DNA of the CDR3: TGTGCCACCAGCAAGGGACAGGGTGACACCGGGGAGCTGTTTTTT.

The J gene is TRBJ2-1, the V gene TRBV6-2 or TRBV6-3; 7 bases map to TRBD2. This CDR3 is built from 14 residues. CDR1 and CDR2 from the germline V gene are MNHEY and SVGEGT. Trimming took 7 bases from V and 2 from J; bases not matched to a gene: 5. CDR3 DNA: TGTGCCAGCAACCCTAGCGGCCCCTACAATGAGCAGTTCTTC. It translates to CASNPSGPYNEQFF.

The J gene is TRBJ1-1, the V gene TRBV19, with 8 bases identical to TRBD1. V was clipped by 5 bases and J by 0 bases; unmatched bases: 8. Germline-derived CDR1 and CDR2 are LNHDA and SQIVND (reference sequence). The CDR3 totals 16 residues. Here the CDR3 DNA reads TGTGCCAGTAGTTCACAGGGGGAGGTGATGAACACTGAAGCTTTCTTT. Its translation: CASSSQGEVMNTEAFF.

In nucleotides, the CDR3 is TGTGCCAGTAGGGCTGAGGAGCGGGAGGAGGAGACCCAGTACTTC. Its translation is CASRAEEREEETQYF. V is TRBV19 and J is TRBJ2-5; 9 bases map to TRBD2. The CDR3 sequence is 15 residues long. V dropped 6 bases and J dropped 5; count of bases not matched to a gene: 10. Germline loops: CDR1 LNHDA, CDR2 SQIVND (reference sequence). The complete variable domain, with remaining parts taken from reference TRBV19 and TRBJ2-5, reads DGGITQSPKYLFRKEGQNVTLSCEQNLNHDAMYWYRQDPGQGLRLIYYSQIVNDFQKGDIAEGYSVSREKKESFPLTVTSAQKNPTAFYLCASRAEEREEETQYFGPGTRLLVL.

The chain links TRBV6-1 to TRBJ1-4, with a weak D call TRBD1 (5 bases). CDR1 and CDR2 from the germline V gene are MNHNS and SASEGT. There are 17 residues in the CDR3. V was shortened by 3 bases and J by 0 bases, with 14 bases between the two germline ends. CDR3 protein: CASSEFPGTATNEKLFF. The CDR3 DNA follows: TGTGCCAGCAGTGAGTTCCCAGGGACCGCAACTAATGAAAAACTGTTTTTT.

The chain links TRBV29-1 to TRBJ2-1; 9 nucleotides line up with TRBD2. V lost 4 bases, J lost 1 base, and 14 bases stayed unmatched. The CDR3 is 18 residues long. Germline assignment: CDR1 SQVTM and CDR2 ANQGSEA. CDR3 region: CSVVVGMAGGSSYNEQFF. In nucleotides, the CDR3 is TGCAGCGTTGTTGTGGGAATGGCGGGAGGGTCGTCCTACAATGAGCAGTTCTTC.

The chain has TRBV6-5 and TRBJ2-7; D possibly uses TRBD1 or TRBD2 (6 bases each). Germline assignment: CDR1 MNHEY and CDR2 SVGAGI. The V gene lost 8 bases and the J gene lost 2 bases, with 19 bases spanning the gap. This CDR3 region has 15 residues. For the CDR3, the DNA is TGTGCCAGCCGCCGAGGGGGGCAGGGAGCCTACGAGCAGTACTTC. Its translation is CASRRGGQGAYEQYF.

J is TRBJ1-2 and V is TRBV4-3; TRBD1 agrees at 10 bases. The CDR3 totals 17 residues. Trimming cost V 3 bases and J 5 bases; bases outside gene matches: 12. Germline values: CDR1 LGHNA, CDR2 YSLEER. CDR3: CASSQQSGTGEGYGYTF. The CDR3 nucleotides read TGCGCCAGCAGCCAGCAGTCAGGGACAGGGGAAGGTTATGGCTACACCTTC.

The chain carries TRBV5-1 and TRBJ1-5; D perhaps matches TRBD1 (5 bases). Looked up from germline, CDR1 is SGHRS and CDR2 is YFSETQ. This CDR3 is 14 amino acids long. The V and J ends lost 5 bases and 4 bases respectively, with 13 bases between them. Written as DNA, the CDR3 is TGCGCCAGCAGTTTCCTGGGGGGGAATCAGCCCCAGCATTTT. It codes for CASSFLGGNQPQHF.

The chain couples TRBV9 to TRBJ2-1; D might be TRBD1 or TRBD2, each matching 5 bases. Trimming took off 0 bases at V and 5 bases at J, with 9 bases between the two ends. This CDR3 spans 14 amino acids. Germline V gives CDR1 SGDLS, CDR2 YYNGEE. CDR3 loop: CASSVGQGDNEQFF. CDR3 DNA: TGTGCCAGCAGCGTAGGTCAGGGAGACAATGAGCAGTTCTTC.

This clone has just one count. CDR3 DNA: TGTGCCAGCAGCTTACTAGCGGGAGCCGGATACAATGAGCAGTTCTTC. Protein sequence: CASSLLAGAGYNEQFF. The chain employs TRBV7-3 and TRBJ2-1; TRBD2 matches 10 bases. CDR3 size: 16 residues. Trimming at V came to 2 bases and at J to 4 bases, leaving 5 bases not matched to a gene. Germline CDR1 is SGHTA and CDR2 is FQGTGA.

V gene TRBV2 combines with J gene TRBJ1-2, with D possibly TRBD1 on 5 matching bases. The CDR3 sequence is 13 residues long. The V and J ends lost 2 bases and 7 bases respectively, with 11 bases between them. CDR1 is SNHLY, CDR2 FYNNEI, per germline. This CDR3 reads CASSERQGSGYTF. CDR3 nucleotides: TGTGCCAGCAGTGAAAGGCAGGGCAGTGGCTACACCTTC. Drawing the rest from reference TRBV2 and TRBJ1-2, the complete variable domain is EPEVTQTPSHQVTQMGQEVILRCVPISNHLYFYWYRQILGQKVEFLVSFYNNEISEKSEIFDDQFSVERPDGSNFTLKIRSTKLEDSAMYFCASSERQGSGYTFGSGTRLTVV.

The chain combines TRBV29-1 with TRBJ1-1; D is possibly TRBD1 (5 bases). The germline V gene encodes CDR1 SQVTM and CDR2 ANQGSEA. With 5 bases removed from V and 0 bases from J, the gap between germline ends came to 13 bases. The CDR3 extends over 14 amino acids. CDR3 nucleotides: TGCAGCGTTCCCCAGGGAACGATGAACACTGAAGCTTTCTTT. Its protein is CSVPQGTMNTEAFF. The entire variable domain, with the rest obtained from reference TRBV29-1 and TRBJ1-1, is as follows: SAVISQKPSRDICQRGTSLTIQCQVDSQVTMMFWYRQQPGQSLTLIATANQGSEATYESGFVIDKFPISRPNLTFSTLTVSNMSPEDSSIYLCSVPQGTMNTEAFFGQGTRLTVV.

V usage is TRBV6-6 and J usage is TRBJ1-1; 8 nucleotides agree with TRBD1. Losses at the gene ends were 10 bases for V and 1 base for J; bases not matched to a gene: 5. Germline CDR1 MNHNY, CDR2 SVGAGI (reference sequence). CDR3 size: 13 residues. CDR3 in amino acids: CATSDRANTEAFF. CDR3 coding DNA: TGTGCCACTTCGGACAGGGCGAACACTGAAGCTTTCTTT.

The gene calls are TRBV5-1 and TRBJ2-7; TRBD2 matches at 16 bases. Germline loops: CDR1 SGHRS, CDR2 YFSETQ. The CDR3 spans 20 residues. V trimming: 4 bases; J trimming: 5 bases; junction bases outside the gene matches: 18. CDR3 amino acids: CASSLGAGLAGGPGAHEQYF. The CDR3 coding sequence is TGCGCCAGCAGCCTCGGGGCGGGACTAGCGGGAGGGCCCGGGGCCCACGAGCAGTACTTC.

J is TRBJ1-1 and V is TRBV18, with 12 bases that match TRBD1. CDR1 is KGHSH and CDR2 is LQKENI in the germline V gene. CDR3 length equals 17 residues. V trimming: 0 bases; J trimming: 7 bases; junction bases outside the gene matches: 9. The chain's CDR3 is CASSPPGTGGGLYEAFF. CDR3 DNA sequence: TGTGCCAGCTCACCACCGGGGACAGGGGGCGGACTTTATGAAGCTTTCTTT.

The chain uses TRBV10-1 and TRBJ2-2; D unclear. The CDR3 totals 13 residues. The V end lost 5 bases, the J end lost 4 bases, and 8 bases lay between the germline ends. The germline V gene has CDR1 WNHNN and CDR2 SYGVQD (reference sequence). In DNA, the CDR3 is TGCGCCAGCAGTCCGGACGGCACCGGGGAGCTGTTTTTT. This translates into CASSPDGTGELFF.

This rearrangement joins TRBV5-1 to TRBJ2-1, with 12 positions matching TRBD2. The CDR3 has 16 amino acids. J gave up 6 bases and V 4 bases, and 8 bases lay outside the gene matches. Germline V CDR1 and CDR2: SGHRS, YFSETQ. The CDR3: CASSSGLAGPINEQFF. The CDR3, as DNA: TGCGCCAGCAGCAGTGGACTAGCGGGACCTATCAATGAGCAGTTCTTC.

This chain joins TRBV29-1 and TRBJ1-2; the match to TRBD1 covers 9 bases. Germline CDR1 reads SQVTM; CDR2 reads ANQGSEA. The V gene end was trimmed by 5 bases and the J gene end by 4 bases; junction bases not matched to a gene: 5. The CDR3 consists of 13 residues. The CDR3: CSVTGTGIYGYTF. The DNA of the CDR3 is TGCAGCGTTACCGGGACAGGGATCTATGGCTACACCTTC.

This clone was observed a few times. The rearrangement uses TRBV27 and TRBJ1-4, with D perhaps matching TRBD1 (6 bases). The CDR3 runs to 15 residues. V was trimmed by 0 bases and J by 11 bases, leaving 16 bases between them. Germline V CDR1 and CDR2: MNHEY, SMNVEV (reference sequence). The CDR3 nucleotides read TGTGCCAGCAGTTTATCGATGGGGGGCTTAGGGAAACTGTTTTTT. Amino acid sequence: CASSLSMGGLGKLFF. The entire variable domain, with the rest obtained from reference TRBV27 and TRBJ1-4, is as follows: EAQVTQNPRYLITVTGKKLTVTCSQNMNHEYMSWYRQDPGLGLRQIYYSMNVEVTDKGDVPEGYKVSRKEKRNFPLILESPSPNQTSLYFCASSLSMGGLGKLFFGSGTQLSVL.

The chain is built from TRBV27 and TRBJ1-5; D unclear. The CDR3 contains 14 residues. The V and J ends lost 6 bases and 3 bases respectively, with 12 bases between them. From germline, CDR1 is MNHEY and CDR2 SMNVEV (reference sequence). CDR3 sequence reads: CASRPRGPNQPQHF. DNA for the CDR3: TGTGCCAGCAGACCGCGAGGACCCAATCAGCCCCAGCATTTT.

The chain employs TRBV4-3 and TRBJ1-4; TRBD1 is a possible D gene (5 bases). Germline loops: CDR1 LGHNA, CDR2 YSLEER. This CDR3 is built from 17 residues. Trimming left V 1 base short and J 4 bases short, with 16 bases between. CDR3 region: CASSQAVAREVNEKLFF. The CDR3 DNA sequence: TGCGCCAGCAGCCAAGCGGTTGCCAGGGAGGTTAATGAAAAACTGTTTTTT.

The J gene is TRBJ1-2, the V gene TRBV6-5; 8 nucleotides align to TRBD1. Germline trimming cut 5 bases from V and 4 bases from J; bases unmatched to any gene: 3. CDR1 and CDR2 from the germline V gene are MNHEY and SVGAGI. The CDR3 extends over 13 amino acids. CDR3 nucleotide sequence: TGTGCCAGCAGTCTCGGGACAGGCTATGGCTACACCTTC. Protein product: CASSLGTGYGYTF.

V gene TRBV3-1 (or the pseudogene TRBV3-2) combines with J gene TRBJ2-3; 8 bases line up with TRBD2. The V and J ends lost 5 bases and 6 bases, in that order; junction bases with no gene match: 7. The CDR3 contains 14 residues. CDR1 and CDR2 from the germline V gene are LGHDT and YNNKEL (reference sequence). CDR3 coding DNA: TGTGCCAGCAGCGGGAGCGGGAGCCACGATACGCAGTATTTT. This translates into CASSGSGSHDTQYF.

The chain carries TRBV27 and TRBJ1-1; D perhaps matches TRBD1 (6 bases). In germline, CDR1 is MNHEY, CDR2 SMNVEV (reference sequence). CDR3 length: 16 residues. V lost 1 base to trimming and J lost 4 bases, with 16 bases between them. CDR3 in amino acids: CASSLFGGRLGTEAFF. The CDR3 DNA reads TGTGCCAGCAGTTTATTCGGGGGGCGCCTTGGCACTGAAGCTTTCTTT.

V is TRBV6-1 and J is TRBJ1-5, with D possibly TRBD1 on 5 matching bases. With 2 bases removed from V and 3 bases from J, the gap between germline ends came to 23 bases. Germline CDR1 MNHNS, CDR2 SASEGT. The CDR3 extends over 19 amino acids. As DNA, the CDR3 is TGTGCCAGCAGTGAAAGTCGGCAGGGAGTAGGATTTCTCAATCAGCCCCAGCATTTT. It translates to CASSESRQGVGFLNQPQHF.

The chain uses TRBV2 and TRBJ2-7, with 13 positions matching TRBD2. Germline V lookup: CDR1 SNHLY, CDR2 FYNNEI. The J segment lost 4 bases and the V segment lost 8 bases, leaving 17 bases of the junction unmatched. The CDR3 loop spans 18 amino acids. The CDR3 sequence: CASGTRTSGSPGGYEQYF. The CDR3 DNA is TGTGCCAGCGGAACGCGGACTAGCGGGAGCCCGGGCGGATACGAGCAGTACTTC.